The clone carrying this T cell receptor beta chain has a handful of counts. The germline CDR1 and CDR2 sequences are MDHEN and SYDVKM. The V gene lost 3 bases and the J gene lost 0 bases, with 5 bases spanning the gap. The CDR3 runs to 13 residues. This specimen comes from a study of blood T cells in healthy people across ages. A second 7 to 11 cycle PCR used barcoded and J-beta primers. Tagging of each cDNA molecule was performed by a template-switch adaptor with 12 random nucleotides. TCRdb reanalysed the 5' RACE reads using MiXCR and keeps one entry per CDR3 protein. The sample includes around 1,800,000 distinct CDR3 sequences, 35% to 50% seen only once; the top ten take around 23%.

The specimen sequenced was blood. The clonotype comes from a human donor in good health. The chain links TRBV28 to TRBJ1-1, with D unresolved. The CDR3 bases are TGTGCCAGCAGTTTCGCCCTGAACACTGAAGCTTTCTTT. The encoded protein is CASSFALNTEAFF.